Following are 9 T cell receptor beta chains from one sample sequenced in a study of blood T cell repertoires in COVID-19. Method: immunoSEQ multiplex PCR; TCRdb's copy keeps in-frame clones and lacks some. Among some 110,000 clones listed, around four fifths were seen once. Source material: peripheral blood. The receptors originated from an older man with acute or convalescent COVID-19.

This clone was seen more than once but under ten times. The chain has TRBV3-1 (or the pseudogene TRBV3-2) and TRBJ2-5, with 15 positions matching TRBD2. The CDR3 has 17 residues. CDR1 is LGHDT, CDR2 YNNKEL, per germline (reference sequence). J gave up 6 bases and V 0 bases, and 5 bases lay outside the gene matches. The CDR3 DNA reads TGTGCCAGCAGCCAAGAAACCGGGACTAGCGGGAGGAAGACCCAGTACTTC. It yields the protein CASSQETGTSGRKTQYF.

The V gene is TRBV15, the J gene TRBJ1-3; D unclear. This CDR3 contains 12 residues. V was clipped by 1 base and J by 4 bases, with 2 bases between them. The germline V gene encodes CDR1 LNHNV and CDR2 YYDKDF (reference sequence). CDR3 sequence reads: CATSRVGNTIYF. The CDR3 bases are TGTGCCACCAGCAGAGTAGGAAACACCATATATTTT.

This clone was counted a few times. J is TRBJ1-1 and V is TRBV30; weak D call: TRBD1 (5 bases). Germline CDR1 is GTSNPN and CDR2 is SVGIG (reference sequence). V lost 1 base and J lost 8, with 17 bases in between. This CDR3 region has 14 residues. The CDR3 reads CAWSGWWGRAEAFF. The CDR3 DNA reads TGTGCCTGGAGTGGTTGGTGGGGCCGGGCAGAAGCTTTCTTT.

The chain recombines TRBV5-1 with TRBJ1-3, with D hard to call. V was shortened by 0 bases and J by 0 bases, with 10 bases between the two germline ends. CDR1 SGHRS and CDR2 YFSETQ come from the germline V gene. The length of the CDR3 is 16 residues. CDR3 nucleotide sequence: TGCGCCAGCAGCTTGGCAGGTCCTTCCTCTGGAAACACCATATATTTT. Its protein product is CASSLAGPSSGNTIYF.

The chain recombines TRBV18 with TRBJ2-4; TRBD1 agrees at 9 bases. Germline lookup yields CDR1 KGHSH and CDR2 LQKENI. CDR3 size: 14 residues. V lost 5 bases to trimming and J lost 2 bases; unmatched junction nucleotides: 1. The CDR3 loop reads CASSTGGSKNIQYF. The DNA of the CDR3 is TGTGCCAGCTCAACAGGGGGCTCCAAAAACATTCAGTACTTC.

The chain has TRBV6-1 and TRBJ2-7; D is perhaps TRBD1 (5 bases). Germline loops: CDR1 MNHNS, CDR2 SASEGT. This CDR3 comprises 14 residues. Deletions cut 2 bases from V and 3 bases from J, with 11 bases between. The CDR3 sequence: CASSEIQAFYEQYF. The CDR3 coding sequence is TGTGCCAGCAGTGAAATACAGGCCTTCTACGAGCAGTACTTC.

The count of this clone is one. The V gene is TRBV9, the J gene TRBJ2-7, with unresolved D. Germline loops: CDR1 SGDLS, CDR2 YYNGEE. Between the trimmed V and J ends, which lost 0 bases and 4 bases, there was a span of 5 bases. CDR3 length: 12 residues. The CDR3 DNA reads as TGTGCCAGCAGCGTAGACAGTTACGAGCAGTACTTC. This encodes CASSVDSYEQYF. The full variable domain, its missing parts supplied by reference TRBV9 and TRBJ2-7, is DSGVTQTPKHLITATGQRVTLRCSPRSGDLSVYWYQQSLDQGLQFLIQYYNGEERAKGNILERFSAQQFPDLHSELNLSSLELGDSALYFCASSVDSYEQYFGPGTRLTVT.

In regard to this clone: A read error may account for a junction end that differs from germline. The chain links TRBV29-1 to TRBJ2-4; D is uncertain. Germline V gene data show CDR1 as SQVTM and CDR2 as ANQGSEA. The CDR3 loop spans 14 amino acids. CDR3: CGVEDLRLKNIQYF. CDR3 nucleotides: TGCGGCGTTGAAGATCTGCGGCTCAAAAACATTCAGTACTTC.

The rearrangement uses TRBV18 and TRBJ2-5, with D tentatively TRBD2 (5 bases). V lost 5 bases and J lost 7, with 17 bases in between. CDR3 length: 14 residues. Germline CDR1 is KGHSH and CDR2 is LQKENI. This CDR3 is CASSSGSFLGTQYF. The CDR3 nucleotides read TGTGCCAGCTCATCGGGGAGTTTTTTGGGGACCCAGTACTTC. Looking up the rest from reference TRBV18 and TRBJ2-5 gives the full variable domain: NAGVMQNPRHLVRRRGQEARLRCSPMKGHSHVYWYRQLPEEGLKFMVYLQKENIIDESGMPKERFSAEFPKEGPSILRIQQVVRGDSAAYFCASSSGSFLGTQYFGPGTRLLVL.